These 30 T cell receptor beta chains were sequenced from one sample in a study of blood T cell repertoires in COVID-19. The assay was immunoSEQ multiplex PCR, and TCRdb's table has in-frame clones only and misses some. The sample yields about 140,000 clones, about 80% seen once. Material for sequencing was peripheral blood. The origin of the receptors is a woman in her fifties or sixties with acute or convalescent COVID-19.

In the case of this clone: An end of the junction differs from the germline gene, which may be a read error. V and J are TRBV29-1 and TRBJ1-1; 7 nucleotides match TRBD1. The CDR3 consists of 14 residues. Germline CDR1 SQVTM, CDR2 ANQGSEA. In DNA, the CDR3 is TGCAGCGCCGCACGGGACAGCTCGAACCCTGAAGCTTTCTTT. Amino acid sequence: CSAARDSSNPEAFF.

The table lists this clone with a count of one. CDR3: CASQGRSYNEQFF. For the CDR3, the DNA is TGTGCCAGCCAGGGTAGGTCCTACAATGAGCAGTTCTTC. V is TRBV11-3 and J is TRBJ2-1; D possibly corresponds to TRBD1 (5 bases). From germline, CDR1 is SGHNT and CDR2 YENEEA. The CDR3 contains 13 residues. The V gene lost 8 bases and the J gene lost 1 base, with 9 bases spanning the gap.

The chain is built from TRBV29-1 and TRBJ2-3, with TRBD2 as a possible D gene (5 bases). CDR3 length: 13 amino acids. Trimming pared 7 bases from V and 2 bases from J, leaving 13 bases between. Looked up from germline, CDR1 is SQVTM and CDR2 is ANQGSEA. DNA for the CDR3: TGCAGCGGGGAGCGGTCATCCACAGATACGCAGTATTTT. Amino acids: CSGERSSTDTQYF.

The J gene is TRBJ2-5, the V gene TRBV10-3; 11 nucleotides match TRBD1. Germline V gives CDR1 ENHRY, CDR2 SYGVKD. This CDR3 contains 17 residues. V shed 4 bases and J 4 bases; nucleotides not matched to a gene: 11. CDR3 region: CAISGSNSGTGGETQYF. CDR3 bases: TGTGCCATCAGTGGCTCAAATTCCGGGACAGGGGGAGAGACCCAGTACTTC.

CDR3 residues: CASSQQQGNYGYTF. The CDR3 DNA is TGCGCCAGCAGCCAACAACAGGGAAACTATGGCTACACCTTC. V and J are TRBV4-3 and TRBJ1-2; maybe TRBD1 (6 bases). The V end lost 2 bases, the J end lost 2 bases, and 9 bases lay between the germline ends. The germline gives CDR1 LGHNA, CDR2 YSLEER. The CDR3 has 14 residues.

This sequence joins TRBV11-2 and TRBJ2-1; D remains ambiguous. The CDR3 is 14 residues long. Germline V CDR1 and CDR2: SGHAT, FQNNGV. The V end lost 6 bases, the J end lost 3 bases, and 12 bases lay between the germline ends. In DNA form, the CDR3 reads TGTGCCAGCAGTTGGCCACAGAACTACAATGAGCAGTTCTTC. Protein product: CASSWPQNYNEQFF.

V usage is TRBV30 and J usage is TRBJ1-2; TRBD1 agrees at 7 bases. V shed 2 bases, J shed 7 bases, and the junction held 7 bases outside the gene matches. The CDR3 is 13 amino acids. CDR1 and CDR2 (germline): GTSNPN, SVGIG (reference sequence). The CDR3 sequence is CAWSLHRGGGYTF. The CDR3 bases are TGTGCCTGGAGTCTCCACAGGGGAGGTGGCTACACCTTC.

This sequence joins TRBV7-2 and TRBJ2-5; 8 bases are a match to TRBD2. From germline, CDR1 is SGHTA and CDR2 FQGNSA. The CDR3 totals 14 residues. V gave up 5 bases and J gave up 0 bases; unmatched junction bases: 2. DNA for the CDR3: TGTGCCAGCAGCCCGGGAGGGAACCAAGAGACCCAGTACTTC. Amino acids: CASSPGGNQETQYF.

The gene calls are TRBV7-6 and TRBJ1-5; tentatively, D is TRBD1 (6 bases). This CDR3 spans 16 amino acids. The V and J ends lost 0 bases and 6 bases respectively, with 15 bases between them. CDR1 and CDR2 (germline): SGHVS, FNYEAQ. The CDR3 sequence is CASSLAGSRGSQPQHF. The CDR3 DNA sequence: TGTGCCAGCAGCTTAGCTGGTAGCAGGGGAAGTCAGCCCCAGCATTTT.

The rearrangement uses TRBV5-1 and TRBJ1-4, with TRBD1 matching 8 bases. In germline, CDR1 is SGHRS, CDR2 YFSETQ. V was clipped by 5 bases and J by 8 bases; unmatched bases: 8. This CDR3 contains 14 residues. The CDR3 protein is CASRTGTGYEKLFF. In DNA form, the CDR3 reads TGCGCCAGCAGGACCGGGACAGGATACGAAAAACTGTTTTTT.

This chain connects TRBV27 to TRBJ2-1; 8 bases match TRBD2. With 2 bases clipped from V and 1 base from J, the junction kept 7 bases outside the gene matches. Germline V gene sequence: CDR1 MNHEY, CDR2 SMNVEV (reference sequence). CDR3 size: 17 residues. The CDR3 bases are TGTGCCAGCAGTTTACGGGCCACTAGCGGTTCCTACAATGAGCAGTTCTTC. Translating gives CASSLRATSGSYNEQFF.

The rearrangement uses TRBV28 and TRBJ1-1; D gene ambiguous. V dropped 10 bases and J dropped 7 bases, with 19 bases sitting between them. The V gene's germline CDR1 is MDHEN and CDR2 SYDVKM. This CDR3 has 13 amino acids. CDR3 in DNA: TGTGCCACCCCTCGGATGGGCGTTGGTGAAGCTTTCTTT. This codes for CATPRMGVGEAFF.

The chain links TRBV19 to TRBJ2-3; D gene ambiguous. Per the germline V gene, CDR1 is LNHDA and CDR2 is SQIVND (reference sequence). Trimming took 2 bases from V and 0 from J, leaving 9 bases between them. The CDR3 covers 15 residues. The CDR3 sequence: CASSISTVSTDTQYF. CDR3 nucleotide sequence: TGTGCCAGTAGTATAAGCACAGTTAGCACAGATACGCAGTATTTT. Based on the CDR3 plus reference TRBV19 and TRBJ2-3, the full variable domain is DGGITQSPKYLFRKEGQNVTLSCEQNLNHDAMYWYRQDPGQGLRLIYYSQIVNDFQKGDIAEGYSVSREKKESFPLTVTSAQKNPTAFYLCASSISTVSTDTQYFGPGTRLTVL.

The CDR3 spells CASTQSTGVGYGYTF. CDR3 nucleotide sequence: TGTGCCAGTACTCAATCGACAGGGGTGGGCTATGGCTACACCTTC. The V call is TRBV28, the J call TRBJ1-2; TRBD1 agrees at 8 bases. This CDR3 has 15 residues. With 9 bases clipped from V and 4 bases from J, the junction kept 13 bases outside the gene matches. The V gene's germline CDR1 is MDHEN and CDR2 SYDVKM.

The CDR3 DNA follows: TGTGCCAGCAGCTTGGGACAGACCTCTAATCAGCCCCAGCATTTT. Translation gives CASSLGQTSNQPQHF. V usage is TRBV9 and J usage is TRBJ1-5; 7 bases map to TRBD1. With V trimmed by 4 bases and J by 4 bases, 8 bases remained unmatched. Germline V gene sequence: CDR1 SGDLS, CDR2 YYNGEE. CDR3 size: 15 residues.

This clone was recorded at least ten times. The genes are TRBV5-1 and TRBJ1-6; weak D call: TRBD1 (6 bases). Trimming shortened V by 2 bases and J by 0 bases, and 12 bases separated the two germline ends. Germline assignment: CDR1 SGHRS and CDR2 YFSETQ. The CDR3 extends over 17 amino acids. This chain's CDR3 is CASSLGQPSSYNSPLHF. In DNA form, the CDR3 reads TGCGCCAGCAGCTTAGGACAGCCGAGCTCCTATAATTCACCCCTCCACTTT. Supplemented by reference TRBV5-1 and TRBJ1-6, the full variable domain reads KAGVTQTPRYLIKTRGQQVTLSCSPISGHRSVSWYQQTPGQGLQFLFEYFSETQRNKGNFPGRFSGRQFSNSRSEMNVSTLELGDSALYLCASSLGQPSSYNSPLHFGNGTRLTVT.

This clone was seen once. Other nucleotide sequences in the sample specify the same CDR3. V gene TRBV18 combines with J gene TRBJ1-5; D is ambiguous. Germline CDR1 and CDR2: KGHSH and LQKENI. CDR3 size: 12 residues. Trimming removed 3 bases from V and 5 bases from J, with 5 bases in between. The DNA for the CDR3 is TGTGCCAGCTCACCGCGAGATCAGCCCCAGCATTTT. Its protein is CASSPRDQPQHF.

CDR3 bases: TGTGCCAGCAGCCAAGATTTTGGGACAGGGGGGAGAGCTTTCTTT. It is translated as CASSQDFGTGGRAFF. This chain joins TRBV3-1 (or the pseudogene TRBV3-2) and TRBJ1-1; TRBD1 aligns across 11 bases. Germline V gives CDR1 LGHDT, CDR2 YNNKEL (reference sequence). Trimming cost V 0 bases and J 10 bases; bases outside gene matches: 7. This CDR3 spans 15 amino acids.

V usage is TRBV30 and J usage is TRBJ2-3; 7 bases line up with TRBD2. CDR3 length: 12 amino acids. Germline V CDR1 and CDR2: GTSNPN, SVGIG (reference sequence). With 4 bases clipped from V and 6 bases from J, the junction kept 4 bases outside the gene matches. The CDR3 coding sequence is TGTGCCTGGACGGGAGGTGGGGATACGCAGTATTTT. It translates to CAWTGGGDTQYF. The full variable domain, its missing parts supplied by reference TRBV30 and TRBJ2-3, is SQTIHQWPATLVQPVGSPLSLECTVEGTSNPNLYWYRQAAGRGLQLLFYSVGIGQISSEVPQNLSASRPQDRQFILSSKKLLLSDSGFYLCAWTGGGDTQYFGPGTRLTVL.

The chain links TRBV28 to TRBJ1-2, with D possibly being TRBD1 (6 bases). Germline CDR1 MDHEN, CDR2 SYDVKM. V was pared by 5 bases and J by 1 base, with 17 bases between. The CDR3 covers 16 residues. The DNA of the CDR3 is TGTGCCAGCAGTCCCCCAGGGGACCAAGTTAACTATGGCTACACCTTC. Translated: CASSPPGDQVNYGYTF.

The J gene is TRBJ2-3, the V gene TRBV5-4; 9 positions match TRBD2. The CDR3 totals 17 residues. V shed 1 base and J 2 bases; nucleotides not matched to a gene: 8. Germline V gene lookup returns CDR1 SGHNT and CDR2 YYREEE (reference sequence). CDR3 amino acids: CASSLNAGGKLTDTQYF. CDR3 DNA sequence: TGTGCCAGCAGCTTGAACGCGGGAGGGAAACTCACAGATACGCAGTATTTT. The complete variable domain, with remaining parts taken from reference TRBV5-4 and TRBJ2-3, reads ETGVTQSPTHLIKTRGQQVTLRCSSQSGHNTVSWYQQALGQGPQFIFQYYREEENGRGNFPPRFSGLQFPNYSSELNVNALELDDSALYLCASSLNAGGKLTDTQYFGPGTRLTVL.

This clone has just one count. V gene TRBV27 combines with J gene TRBJ2-7; maybe TRBD1 (5 bases). Germline V CDR1 and CDR2: MNHEY, SMNVEV (reference sequence). The CDR3 sequence is 14 residues long. The V gene lost 6 bases and the J gene lost 2 bases, with 14 bases spanning the gap. As DNA, the CDR3 is TGTGCCAGCAGCCAGGGTCCTATTCCCTACGAGCAGTACTTC. Encoded protein: CASSQGPIPYEQYF.

This rearrangement joins TRBV10-3 to TRBJ2-3, with 13 bases matching TRBD2. V lost 6 bases and J lost 4; bases outside the gene matches: 16. The CDR3 loop spans 19 amino acids. Per the germline V gene, CDR1 is ENHRY and CDR2 is SYGVKD. CDR3 nucleotides: TGTGCCATCAGGGACGGACTAGCGGGAGACCTCCTATCATCAGATACGCAGTATTTT. This translates into CAIRDGLAGDLLSSDTQYF.

The chain has TRBV18 and TRBJ1-2, with 7 bases fitting TRBD1. CDR3 length equals 14 residues. V shed 3 bases and J 1 base; nucleotides not matched to a gene: 2. Germline assignment: CDR1 KGHSH and CDR2 LQKENI. The CDR3 here is CASSPGQNNYGYTF. Written as DNA, the CDR3 is TGTGCCAGCTCACCGGGACAGAATAACTATGGCTACACCTTC.

This clone has a count of ten or more. The J gene is TRBJ2-7, the V gene TRBV7-9; weak D call: TRBD1 (5 bases). Trimming shortened V by 2 bases and J by 5 bases, and 13 bases separated the two germline ends. The CDR3 is 14 amino acids. Germline V lookup: CDR1 SEHNR, CDR2 FQNEAQ (reference sequence). DNA for the CDR3: TGTGCCAGCAGCTTAACCTTAGGGGCCCACGAGCAGTACTTC. Translated, it gives CASSLTLGAHEQYF.

The CDR3 DNA reads as TGTGCCAGCAGTAGCCGGGACTATAATTCACCCCTCCACTTT. Amino acids: CASSSRDYNSPLHF. The chain uses TRBV9 and TRBJ1-6; D call uncertain. CDR1 is SGDLS and CDR2 is YYNGEE in the germline V gene. With 5 bases removed from V and 3 bases from J, the gap between germline ends came to 9 bases. This CDR3 has 14 amino acids.

CDR3 protein: CASSSADQPQHF. The CDR3 bases are TGTGCCAGCAGCTCTGCGGATCAGCCCCAGCATTTT. V usage is TRBV7-2 and J usage is TRBJ1-5; the D is unclear. The V end lost 4 bases, the J end lost 5 bases, and 6 bases lay between the germline ends. Germline V lookup: CDR1 SGHTA, CDR2 FQGNSA. The CDR3 has 12 amino acids.

To note about this clone: The same CDR3 also results from other DNA sequences found in this sample. V and J are TRBV11-1 and TRBJ2-1; 14 bases fit TRBD2. Per the germline V gene, CDR1 is SGHAT and CDR2 is FQDESV (reference sequence). CDR3 length: 16 amino acids. Trimming removed 5 bases from V and 4 bases from J; junction bases left unmatched: 4. The CDR3 spells CASSLGTSGSYNEQFF. The CDR3, as DNA: TGTGCCAGCAGCCTCGGGACTAGCGGGAGTTACAATGAGCAGTTCTTC.

The chain links TRBV24-1 to TRBJ2-1; possible D gene TRBD2, 5 bases. With 6 bases removed from V and 6 bases from J, the gap between germline ends came to 14 bases. Germline V lookup: CDR1 KGHDR, CDR2 SFDVKD. The CDR3 contains 14 residues. CDR3 in amino acids: CATSHSVTPNEQFF. Written as DNA, the CDR3 is TGTGCCACCAGTCATAGCGTTACGCCCAATGAGCAGTTCTTC.

The gene calls are TRBV7-8 and TRBJ2-1; D unclear. The V end lost 0 bases, the J end lost 0 bases, and 6 bases lay between the germline ends. CDR3 length equals 15 residues. CDR1 and CDR2 from the germline V gene are SGHVS and FQNEAQ. CDR3 in DNA: TGTGCCAGCAGCTTAGCACGTAGCTCCTACAATGAGCAGTTCTTC. Protein: CASSLARSSYNEQFF.